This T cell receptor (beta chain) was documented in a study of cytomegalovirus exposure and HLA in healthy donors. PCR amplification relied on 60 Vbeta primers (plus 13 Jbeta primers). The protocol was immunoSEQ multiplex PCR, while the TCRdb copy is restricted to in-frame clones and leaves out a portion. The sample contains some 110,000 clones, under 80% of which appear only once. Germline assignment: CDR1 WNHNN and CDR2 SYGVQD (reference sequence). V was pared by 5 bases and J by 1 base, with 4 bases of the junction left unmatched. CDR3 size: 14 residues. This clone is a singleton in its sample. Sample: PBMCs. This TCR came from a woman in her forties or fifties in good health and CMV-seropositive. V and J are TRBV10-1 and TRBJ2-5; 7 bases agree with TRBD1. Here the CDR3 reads CASSSRQGQETQYF. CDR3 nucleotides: TGCGCCAGCAGTTCCAGACAGGGCCAAGAGACCCAGTACTTC.